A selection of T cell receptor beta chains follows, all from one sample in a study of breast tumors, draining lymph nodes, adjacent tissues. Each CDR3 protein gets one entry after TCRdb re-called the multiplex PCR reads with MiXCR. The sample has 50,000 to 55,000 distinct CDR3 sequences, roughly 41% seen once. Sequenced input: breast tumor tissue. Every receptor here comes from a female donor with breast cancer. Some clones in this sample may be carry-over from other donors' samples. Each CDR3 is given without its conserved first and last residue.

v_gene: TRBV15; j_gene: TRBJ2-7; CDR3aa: ATSRDFAGAGEQY
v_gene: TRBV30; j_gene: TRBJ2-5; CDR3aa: AWSGQTGETQY
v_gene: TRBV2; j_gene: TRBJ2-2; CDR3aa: ASSGGTSGVNTGELF
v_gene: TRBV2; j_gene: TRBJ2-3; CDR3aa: ASGLNGRADTQY
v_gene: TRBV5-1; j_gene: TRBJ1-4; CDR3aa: ASSRALAGGPTTTNEKLF
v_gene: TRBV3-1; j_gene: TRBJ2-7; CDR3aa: ASSRRNEQY
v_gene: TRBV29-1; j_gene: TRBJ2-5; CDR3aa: SPGDGGEETQY
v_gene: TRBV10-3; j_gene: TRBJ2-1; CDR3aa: AISESGPETYNEQF
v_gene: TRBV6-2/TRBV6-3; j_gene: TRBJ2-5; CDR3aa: ASSPPFERRQKETQY
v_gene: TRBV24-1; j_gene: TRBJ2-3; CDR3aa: ATSDLTFGGTDTQY
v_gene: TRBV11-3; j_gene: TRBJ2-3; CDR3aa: ASSLGGQGVDTQY
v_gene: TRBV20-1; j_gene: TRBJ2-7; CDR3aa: SARVHGGTGSYEQY
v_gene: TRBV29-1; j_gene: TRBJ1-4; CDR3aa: SAYRGPHANNEKLF
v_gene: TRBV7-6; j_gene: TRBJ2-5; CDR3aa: ASSLEGAQEIQY
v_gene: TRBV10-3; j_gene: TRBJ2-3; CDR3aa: ASYSGPPVGDTQY
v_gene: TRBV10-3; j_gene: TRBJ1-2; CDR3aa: AISESVGLNYGYT
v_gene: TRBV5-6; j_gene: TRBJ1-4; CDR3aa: ASSSGAGPTTTNEKLS
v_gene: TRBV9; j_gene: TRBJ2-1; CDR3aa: ASSATEASYNEQF
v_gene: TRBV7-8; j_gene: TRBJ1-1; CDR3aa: ASSLVSGWMNTEAF
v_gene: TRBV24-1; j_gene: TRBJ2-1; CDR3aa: ATSDSGLAVNEQF
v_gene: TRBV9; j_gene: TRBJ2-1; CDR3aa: ASSVGGNSYNEQF
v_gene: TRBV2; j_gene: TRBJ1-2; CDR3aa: ASSAALLSGGYT
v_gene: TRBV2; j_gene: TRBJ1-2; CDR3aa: ASSEGGGQPYGYT
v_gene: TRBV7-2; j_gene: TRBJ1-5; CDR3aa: ASSPLWSSGQDNEPQH
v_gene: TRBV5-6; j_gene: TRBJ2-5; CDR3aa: ASSLELAGGGSETQY
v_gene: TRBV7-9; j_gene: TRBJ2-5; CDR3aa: ASSPSSQETQY
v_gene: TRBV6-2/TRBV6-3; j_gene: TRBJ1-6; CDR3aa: ASSPNMARISPLH
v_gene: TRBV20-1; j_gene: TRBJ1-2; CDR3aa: SAPGDGYGYT
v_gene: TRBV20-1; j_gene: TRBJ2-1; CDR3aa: SAIPIAGIDNEQF
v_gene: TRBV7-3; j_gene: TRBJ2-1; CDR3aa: ASSLMGSGYNEQF
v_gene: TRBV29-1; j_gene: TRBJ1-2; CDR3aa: SVGTVDGHGYT
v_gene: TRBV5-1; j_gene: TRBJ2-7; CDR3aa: ASSSMDRDVYEQY
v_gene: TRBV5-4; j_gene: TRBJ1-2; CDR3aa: ASSTRQRNAPNYGYT
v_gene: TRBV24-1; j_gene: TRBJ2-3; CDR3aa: ATSDLQGSDTQY
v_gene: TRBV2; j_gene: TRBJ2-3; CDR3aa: ASLIAEGEDTQY
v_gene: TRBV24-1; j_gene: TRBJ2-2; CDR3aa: ATSDLSSSEQFFGELF
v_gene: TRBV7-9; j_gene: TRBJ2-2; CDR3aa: ASSPRQGSGELF
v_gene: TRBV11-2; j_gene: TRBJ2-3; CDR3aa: ASSLGGLVADTQY
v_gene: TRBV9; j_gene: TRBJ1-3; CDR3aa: ASSVDAYGNTVY
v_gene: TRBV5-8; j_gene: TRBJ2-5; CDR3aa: ASSLGVDPTQETQY
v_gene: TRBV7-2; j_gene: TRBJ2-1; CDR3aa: ASSFLQGAQSYNEQF
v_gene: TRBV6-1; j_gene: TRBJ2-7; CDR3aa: ASSVGGNYEQY
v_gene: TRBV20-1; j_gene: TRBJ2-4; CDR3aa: SAIVTGGIQY
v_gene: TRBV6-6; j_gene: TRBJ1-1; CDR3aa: ASSYSFVPEAF
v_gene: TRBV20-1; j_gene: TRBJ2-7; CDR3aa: SATAGSYEQY
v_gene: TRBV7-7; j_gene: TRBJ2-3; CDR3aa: ASSLDWTDTQY
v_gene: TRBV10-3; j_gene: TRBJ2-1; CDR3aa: AIRLAGDEQF
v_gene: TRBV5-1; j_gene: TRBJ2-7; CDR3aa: ASSLSSGDTYEQY
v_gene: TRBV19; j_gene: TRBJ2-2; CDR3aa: ASSPQATGGTGELF
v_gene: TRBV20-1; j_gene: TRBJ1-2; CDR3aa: SARGLTNYGYT
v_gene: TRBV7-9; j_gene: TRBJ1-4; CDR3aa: ASSMGSGYNEKLF
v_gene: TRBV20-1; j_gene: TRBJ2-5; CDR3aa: SAYKRDQETQY
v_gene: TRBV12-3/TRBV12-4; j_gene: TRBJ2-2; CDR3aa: ASSEARNTGELF